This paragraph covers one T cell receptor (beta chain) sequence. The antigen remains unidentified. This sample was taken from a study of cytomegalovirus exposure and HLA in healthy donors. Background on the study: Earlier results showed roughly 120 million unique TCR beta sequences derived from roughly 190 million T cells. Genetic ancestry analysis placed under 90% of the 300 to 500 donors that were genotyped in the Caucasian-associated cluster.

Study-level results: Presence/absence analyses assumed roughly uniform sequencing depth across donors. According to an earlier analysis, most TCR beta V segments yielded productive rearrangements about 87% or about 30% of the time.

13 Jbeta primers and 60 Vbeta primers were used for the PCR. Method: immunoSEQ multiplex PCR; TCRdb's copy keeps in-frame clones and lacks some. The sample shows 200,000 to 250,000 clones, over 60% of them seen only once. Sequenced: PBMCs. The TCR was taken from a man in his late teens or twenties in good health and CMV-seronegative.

The CDR3 protein is CASSGGSTLANYGYTF. In DNA form, the CDR3 reads TGTGCCAGCAGCGGCGGATCCACTTTAGCTAACTATGGCTACACCTTC. V and J are TRBV28 and TRBJ1-2; D remains ambiguous. Trimming took 6 bases from V and 0 from J, leaving 17 bases between them. CDR1 is MDHEN, CDR2 SYDVKM, per germline. The length of the CDR3 is 16 residues.